This entry is about one T cell receptor beta chain. It lacks a known antigen. The input lacks base qualities; no much larger clone sits a single base away. The sample originates from a study of cytomegalovirus exposure and HLA in healthy donors (dated by TCRdb to 2016 to 2017). Study-wide context: According to an earlier analysis of several hundred of the donors, 200 million or so T cells yielded some 120 million unique TCR beta sequences and less than 300 Gb of sequence data. Roughly 300 gigabases of sequencing data and approximately 80 million unique TCR sequences were included in an early release covering about 620 HLA-typed donors. Typing coverage differed by locus: A, B, C, DRB1 and DQB1 were typed in about 629-640 donors, DQA1 in 500 to 550, DPA1 in 600 to 610, and DPB1 in 450 to 490. Several DR-DQ haplotypes were handled as single units for association and clustering, since linkage in the cohort was strong. Rather than drawing on any new phenotypic data, the later analysis identified candidate immune exposures from TCR beta sequences and the way those sequences occurred across donors. Along with the 666-subject first cohort, a separate validation cohort of around 110 different subjects was used. The genetic ancestry cluster associated with self-reported Caucasian donors included about 81% of the roughly 390 genotyped donors. An earlier analysis of 500 to 750 of the donors applied high-throughput TCR beta sequencing to assess whether each TCR beta V gene segment acted as functional or pseudogenic. Class I and class II HLA loci were covered by the typing at four-digit resolution. The aim of the study was to test whether cataloging public T cell receptors could identify signatures of past pathogen exposure. To study patterns of TCR occurrence, a later analysis re-analyzed previously published TCR beta repertoires from 550 to 800 donors and added high-resolution HLA genotyping. A later genetic analysis used genome-wide SNP genotypes for 398 of the 666 donors, treating that subset as a discovery cohort. The T cell repertoires of under 750 subjects were profiled by immunosequencing and related to cytomegalovirus serostatus. The study combined high-throughput TCR immunosequencing, statistical association of individual TCRs with disease status, and machine learning to predict cytomegalovirus infection status. Across approximately 400 genotyped donors of the cohort, an average of about 240,000 unique TCR beta nucleotide sequences per donor were sequenced, and around 19% of those sequences were non-productive. All discovery cohort repertoires had been generated on a single sequencing platform. Donor age, sex, ethnicity and CMV serostatus were collected together with the repertoire data.

General conclusions and limits of the study: When HLA alleles, especially DR and DQ, strongly co-occurred, attributing TCR associations to individual alleles was difficult. A further reported finding was that TCR beta sequences accurately predicted the HLA-A and HLA-B alleles for most subjects in the first cohort. Only TCR beta chains were sequenced in this cohort, and the absence of alpha or paired-chain data limited detectable features. According to a later analysis, TCR association rates differed among HLA loci, with DRB1 alleles showing the most associated TCRs and HLA-C alleles showing the fewest. A total of fewer than 200 TCR beta chains were listed by the study as associated with cytomegalovirus. A later analysis found that HLA-associated TCR beta chains were more clonally expanded and had lower generation probabilities than equally common non-associated chains. Specific HLA alleles were associated with over 15,000 TCR beta sequences at a false discovery rate of 0.05 in a later analysis. The classifier was reported to diagnose cytomegalovirus status with high specificity and sensitivity in both the original cohort and the validation cohort. A later analysis reported that several top co-occurrence clusters appeared linked to parvovirus B19, influenza, CMV and Epstein-Barr virus. Because HLA typing was unavailable for some donors at each locus, only the typed subset was used in association tests. According to the authors, the approach could potentially be generalized to other disease states and immunological phenotypes. Presence/absence analyses assumed roughly uniform sequencing depth across donors, an assumption that may not hold. A cluster of highly shared sequence variants was judged likely to be a technical artifact of the sequencing pipeline. An association between a missense DCLRE1C variant and V-gene and J-gene trimming of TCR beta chains was found in a later genetic analysis and replicated in an independent cohort. Because counts were too low, more than 15 rarely observed V segments, including chromosome 9 orphons, were excluded from the earlier analysis of 587 of the donors. Across donors, most TCR sequences were observed very rarely, whereas some public TCRs were present in many individuals. A later analysis found that most CMV-associated TCR beta chains appeared HLA-restricted, with HLA associations seemingly driven largely by CMV exposure. According to a later genetic analysis, donors in an Asian-associated ancestry cluster had fewer N-insertions in productive TCRs than the roughly 670-donor mean. Some IMGT-functional V segments, including TRBV6-2 and TRBV6-3, could not be told apart with the 87-base-pair reads, so those segments were excluded. In vitro tests confirmed that a few of the cytomegalovirus-associated TCR beta chains recognize cytomegalovirus antigens. Correlated functional status among segregating V segments might be attributable to linkage disequilibrium, but an unknown experimental factor could not be ruled out. In an earlier analysis of over 550 of the donors, most TCR beta V segments were observed in productive rearrangements about 87% or about 30% of the time, broadly matching IMGT annotations. The only immune exposure information available for the cohort was CMV serostatus.

The V end loses 7 bases and the J end loses 5 bases, and a stretch of 16 bases separates them. CDR1 is given as SGHTS and CDR2 as YDEGEE, both from the germline V gene. There are 14 amino acids in the CDR3, from cysteine to phenylalanine inclusive. The sequence is cut down to CDR3 DNA, 42 bases in frame from base 1. In total, around 600 healthy bone marrow donors made up the cohort. At the time of sampling, all cohort members were nominally healthy, though unrecorded immune exposures were likely present. The donor was CMV seropositive and belonged to the group of a few hundred seropositive cohort members. Every donor gave a peripheral blood sample, and the peripheral blood mononuclear cells from that sample were used for TCR beta sequencing. Genomic DNA extraction from the blood cell samples was performed with the Qiagen DNeasy Blood Extraction Kit. Library method: the immunoSEQ multiplex PCR assay. For the multiplex PCR, a mixture combining 60 forward primers for TCR Vbeta segments and 13 reverse primers for TCR Jbeta segments was used. A multiplex PCR assay on genomic DNA amplified the CDR3 region of rearranged TCR beta genes. Amplified TCR beta libraries were sequenced as 87-base-pair reads on the Illumina HiSeq System. As for the authors' bioinformatics: In a later analysis, about 80 million unique TCR beta chains were counted across the approximately 670 repertoires, and roughly 11 million of these chains were shared by at least two donors. Raw reads were error-corrected and collapsed into unique sequences with a nearest-neighbor algorithm that merged closely related sequences to remove PCR and sequencing errors. To assign V, D and J gene segments, CDR3 sequences were aligned to IMGT reference sequences. For a sequence to be retained, at least a six-nucleotide match to both a V gene segment and a J gene segment was required. Rearrangements were classified as productive when the CDR3 lacked stop codons and remained in frame with V and J, and all other rearrangements were classified as non-productive. CDR3 was defined according to IMGT convention as the region running from the second conserved V-encoded cysteine to the conserved J-encoded phenylalanine. The earlier analysis of roughly 590 of the donors excluded any sequence lacking an unambiguous match to a single V gene segment. In an earlier analysis of a few hundred of the donors, a V segment was called functional when productive rearrangements were above 56.7%, and segregating when the standard deviation between donors exceeded 5%. To diagnose cytomegalovirus status from the catalog of TCR beta chain sequences, a statistical classification framework was built. V and J gene assignment, in a later analysis, came from comparing TCR nucleotide sequences with IMGT/GENE-DB human TR gene sequences. The TCRdist pipeline was used in a later analysis to assign CDR3 sequences and most-parsimonious VDJ recombination scenarios. In a later analysis, every TCR beta chain was defined by the combination of its CDR3 amino acid sequence and its V-gene family, and reads without a unique V-gene family were dropped. As a way to deal with suspected cross-contamination and a sequencing artifact, a later analysis dropped approximately 590 nucleotide sequences that were highly shared and had low generation probability. A later analysis calculated a clonal expansion index for each public chain from normalized within-repertoire ranks of inferred template counts. In a later analysis, generation probabilities were computed using a VDJ recombination model fitted to out-of-frame rearrangements, and the results were checked against IGoR. Hypergeometric tests were used in a later analysis to score TCR-TCR, TCR-HLA and TCR-CMV co-occurrence, with a repertoire-size bias correction applied to the TCR pairs. In a later analysis, false discovery rates were estimated by permuting HLA or CMV assignments 20 times. In a later analysis, co-occurring TCRs were grouped using DBSCAN, and TCRdist sequence similarity was added for clustering within HLA-allele-positive subsets. Repertoires with fewer than 30,000 or more than 120,000 public chains were left out of co-occurrence clustering, as were five repertoires with anomalous nucleotide sharing. The immuneACCESS repertoire file appears here via TCRdb, limited to in-frame rearrangements. These files lack a portion of the clones; in checked studies, under half of the deficit traces to unresolved V genes, and the cause of the others is not known. The V and J calls and clone size are taken from that table; D and trimming were inferred from the DNA. In this sample the table shows tens of thousands of clones, around 70% of which occur a single time. 6.2% of the sample goes to the ten largest clones.

The chain is assembled from TRBV5-8 and TRBJ1-5, with a tentative D gene TRBD1 over 6 matching bases. The material sequenced was PBMCs. This TCR came from a woman aged 45-59 years in good health and CMV-seropositive. The CDR3 corresponds to CASPPGGRYQPQHF. The nucleotide sequence reads as follows: TGTGCCAGCCCCCCGGGGGGGCGTTATCAGCCCCAGCATTTT.